What follows are 22 T cell receptor beta chains derived from one specimen sequenced in a study of T cell clones after liver transplantation. Libraries were prepared by immunoSEQ multiplex PCR; TCRdb keeps only in-frame clonotypes and omits some of them. The profile shows more than 70,000 clones, approximately 82% of them singletons. The source material was CD4+ T cells from blood, sampled at the 22-month timepoint. These receptors originate from a human patient who received a liver transplant. Some T cells may have originated in the graft donor.

Only a few counts were recorded for this clone. The V and J genes are TRBV11-3 and TRBJ2-2; 7 bases map to TRBD1. V trimming: 5 bases; J trimming: 1 base; junction bases outside the gene matches: 4. CDR3 size: 15 residues. Germline V gene data show CDR1 as SGHNT and CDR2 as YENEEA. Written as DNA, the CDR3 is TGTGCCAGCAGCGACAGGGCCGGGAACACCGGGGAGCTGTTTTTT. Its translation is CASSDRAGNTGELFF.

The rearrangement uses TRBV29-1 and TRBJ2-1, with 11 bases aligning to TRBD2. Germline V gives CDR1 SQVTM, CDR2 ANQGSEA. This CDR3 is built from 15 residues. V lost 7 bases to trimming and J lost 0 bases; unmatched junction nucleotides: 5. The CDR3 here is CSASSGGSSYNEQFF. CDR3 sequence (DNA): TGCAGCGCTTCTAGCGGGGGGAGCTCCTACAATGAGCAGTTCTTC.

The chain links TRBV4-3 to TRBJ2-5; D call uncertain. Trimming took off 2 bases at V and 3 bases at J, with 7 bases between the two ends. Germline V CDR1 and CDR2: LGHNA, YSLEER. The CDR3 runs 13 residues. The CDR3 reads CASSQRPEETQYF. The CDR3 DNA reads TGCGCCAGCAGCCAAAGACCAGAAGAGACCCAGTACTTC.

The chain carries TRBV7-9 and TRBJ2-4, with D perhaps matching TRBD1 (5 bases). Germline CDR1 SEHNR, CDR2 FQNEAQ (reference sequence). Trimming took off 0 bases at V and 0 bases at J, with 9 bases between the two ends. The CDR3 extends over 16 amino acids. This CDR3 is CASSLADRLAKNIQYF. The CDR3, as DNA: TGTGCCAGCAGCTTAGCCGACAGACTAGCCAAAAACATTCAGTACTTC.

V gene TRBV29-1 combines with J gene TRBJ2-1; 8 nucleotides line up with TRBD2. This CDR3 has 14 residues. Germline loops: CDR1 SQVTM, CDR2 ANQGSEA. The V and J ends lost 3 bases and 7 bases, in that order; junction bases with no gene match: 8. CDR3 sequence reads: CSVDGTRAINEQFF. CDR3 nucleotide sequence: TGCAGCGTTGACGGGACTAGAGCGATAAATGAGCAGTTCTTC.

CDR3 loop: CASSQGPSTHEQFF. The CDR3 region has the DNA TGTGCCAGCAGTCAGGGTCCAAGCACTCATGAGCAGTTCTTC. The chain carries TRBV6-5 and TRBJ2-1; possibly TRBD1 for D (5 bases). Trimming left V 5 bases short and J 8 bases short, with 16 bases between. The CDR3 extends over 14 amino acids. Germline CDR1 reads MNHEY; CDR2 reads SVGAGI.

The genes are TRBV4-1 and TRBJ2-7, with 10 bases identical to TRBD1. The CDR3 consists of 16 residues. V was clipped by 3 bases and J by 0 bases; unmatched bases: 5. Germline V gene lookup returns CDR1 MGHRA and CDR2 YSYEKL. CDR3 DNA: TGCGCCAGCAGCCAGGGACAGGGGCGCCTCTCCTACGAGCAGTACTTC. Amino acids: CASSQGQGRLSYEQYF.

The chain has TRBV7-3 and TRBJ2-2; no clear D. Germline assignment: CDR1 SGHTA and CDR2 FQGTGA. The CDR3 spans 13 residues. V was clipped by 4 bases and J by 6 bases, with 9 bases between them. CDR3 residues: CASSSLVSGELFF. Written as DNA, the CDR3 is TGTGCCAGCAGCTCCCTAGTGTCCGGGGAGCTGTTTTTT.

This clone was seen repeatedly, ten times or more. The chain combines TRBV5-8 with TRBJ1-3, with D unclear. The CDR3 runs to 12 residues. Trimming took off 7 bases at V and 2 bases at J, with 7 bases between the two ends. Germline lookup yields CDR1 SGHTS and CDR2 YDEGEE. The CDR3 nucleotides read TGTGCCAGCCACTCAGCTGGAAACACCATATATTTT. It yields the protein CASHSAGNTIYF.

This clone was found a few times. This chain joins TRBV25-1 and TRBJ1-2, with no clear D. Deletions cut 5 bases from V and 5 bases from J, with 9 bases between. The CDR3 is made up of 12 amino acids. Germline V gives CDR1 MGHDK, CDR2 SYGVNS. The CDR3 region has the DNA TGTGCCAGCAGTCACCCGCATTATGGCTACACCTTC. Amino acid sequence: CASSHPHYGYTF.

The chain recombines TRBV18 with TRBJ2-3, with a tentative D call TRBD1 (5 bases). Germline CDR1 and CDR2: KGHSH and LQKENI. V lost 3 bases, J lost 0 bases, and 13 bases lay in between. The CDR3 runs 16 residues. The CDR3 sequence is CASSPRQYTSTDTQYF. The CDR3 nucleotides are TGTGCCAGCTCACCTCGACAGTATACTAGCACAGATACGCAGTATTTT.

Only a few counts were recorded for this clone. This sample includes further DNA sequences coding for the same CDR3. The chain links TRBV7-2 to TRBJ1-5, with a tentative D call TRBD1 (5 bases). The V gene lost 2 bases and the J gene lost 3 bases, with 14 bases spanning the gap. Germline V gene sequence: CDR1 SGHTA, CDR2 FQGNSA. This CDR3 has 16 amino acids. CDR3 sequence: CASSLLGQGANQPQHF. The CDR3 nucleotides read TGTGCCAGCAGCTTACTTGGTCAGGGAGCCAATCAGCCCCAGCATTTT. Full variable domain (missing parts from reference TRBV7-2 and TRBJ1-5): GAGVSQSPSNKVTEKGKDVELRCDPISGHTALYWYRQSLGQGLEFLIYFQGNSAPDKSGLPSDRFSAERTGGSVSTLTIQRTQQEDSAVYLCASSLLGQGANQPQHFGDGTRLSIL.

The V gene is TRBV10-3, the J gene TRBJ2-7; no reliable D call. The CDR3 consists of 16 residues. Looked up from germline, CDR1 is ENHRY and CDR2 is SYGVKD. V was clipped by 0 bases and J by 1 base, with 13 bases between them. This chain's CDR3 is CAISESMVAGSYEQYF. For the CDR3, the DNA is TGTGCCATCAGTGAGTCGATGGTAGCAGGATCCTACGAGCAGTACTTC.

This clone was seen only once. The chain combines TRBV4-2 with TRBJ2-6; unclear D gene. Deletions cut 7 bases from V and 0 bases from J, with 13 bases between. Germline V gene sequence: CDR1 LGHNA, CDR2 YNFKEQ. This CDR3 contains 16 residues. The DNA for the CDR3 is TGTGCCAGCACCCCGGATCCTCACTCTGGGGCCAACGTCCTGACTTTC. It encodes CASTPDPHSGANVLTF.

V gene TRBV19 combines with J gene TRBJ2-7, with TRBD1 as a possible D gene (6 bases). Germline lookup yields CDR1 LNHDA and CDR2 SQIVND (reference sequence). CDR3 length: 13 residues. V was trimmed by 5 bases and J by 1 base, leaving 9 bases between them. CDR3 nucleotide sequence: TGTGCCAGTAGTCCACAGGGTTCCTACGAGCAGTACTTC. It translates to CASSPQGSYEQYF. The full variable domain, with the rest looked up from reference TRBV19 and TRBJ2-7, is DGGITQSPKYLFRKEGQNVTLSCEQNLNHDAMYWYRQDPGQGLRLIYYSQIVNDFQKGDIAEGYSVSREKKESFPLTVTSAQKNPTAFYLCASSPQGSYEQYFGPGTRLTVT.

The chain links TRBV4-3 to TRBJ2-3; D possibly corresponds to TRBD1 (5 bases). Trimming removed 1 base at V and 5 bases at J, with 13 bases between. Germline V gene lookup returns CDR1 LGHNA and CDR2 YSLEER. This CDR3 has 15 residues. CDR3 sequence reads: CASSQGGRQRDTQYF. The CDR3 DNA reads as TGCGCCAGCAGCCAAGGGGGCCGACAGCGAGATACGCAGTATTTT.

This clone was detected many times. Other DNA sequences from this sample encode an identical CDR3 as well. The chain employs TRBV2 and TRBJ1-1; D is unresolved. The germline V gene encodes CDR1 SNHLY and CDR2 FYNNEI. Trimming took off 6 bases at V and 0 bases at J, with 8 bases between the two ends. This CDR3 has 13 amino acids. Written as DNA, the CDR3 is TGTGCCAGCAGCGGGGAAATGAACACTGAAGCTTTCTTT. Amino acid sequence: CASSGEMNTEAFF.

CDR3 region: CASSIPLGQSFQQPQHF. In DNA, the CDR3 is TGTGCCAGTAGTATCCCTCTCGGACAGTCCTTCCAGCAGCCCCAGCATTTT. This rearrangement joins TRBV19 to TRBJ1-5; TRBD1 might be the D (6 bases). From germline, CDR1 is LNHDA and CDR2 SQIVND (reference sequence). The CDR3 has 17 amino acids. Trimming took off 3 bases at V and 7 bases at J, with 22 bases between the two ends.

This chain uses TRBV5-1 with TRBJ1-2; D is possibly TRBD1 (6 bases). The CDR3 has 14 amino acids. Per the germline V gene, CDR1 is SGHRS and CDR2 is YFSETQ. V lost 0 bases and J lost 5, with 11 bases in between. CDR3 DNA sequence: TGCGCCAGCAGCTTGGCCACAGGGCCTTATGGCTACACCTTC. The encoded protein is CASSLATGPYGYTF.

The rearrangement joins TRBV19 to TRBJ1-3; D gene ambiguous. The CDR3 is made up of 17 amino acids. The V and J ends lost 4 bases and 2 bases respectively, with 18 bases between them. Germline V CDR1 and CDR2: LNHDA, SQIVND (reference sequence). The CDR3 coding sequence is TGTGCCAGTAGTAGGGATGGAAGAACCTCTGCTGGAAACACCATATATTTT. It codes for CASSRDGRTSAGNTIYF.

V and J are TRBV2 and TRBJ2-1; D gene uncertain. Trimming removed 10 bases at V and 9 bases at J, with 22 bases between. Germline CDR1 reads SNHLY; CDR2 reads FYNNEI. The CDR3 is 14 residues long. This CDR3 reads CATQFQEYISEQFF. CDR3 DNA: TGTGCCACCCAATTTCAGGAGTACATCAGTGAGCAGTTCTTC.

This clone was seen a few times. The genes are TRBV9 and TRBJ2-1, with D perhaps matching TRBD2 (5 bases). CDR1 and CDR2 (germline): SGDLS, YYNGEE. Trimming pared 3 bases from V and 2 bases from J, leaving 12 bases between. The CDR3 totals 15 residues. The DNA of the CDR3 is TGTGCCAGCAGCGACAGCGGCCGTCCCTACAATGAGCAGTTCTTC. Protein product: CASSDSGRPYNEQFF.